The clone carrying this T cell receptor beta chain was observed a single time. What it binds is unknown. Germline CDR1 reads SQVTM; CDR2 reads ANQGSEA. This CDR3 contains 14 residues. V lost 6 bases and J 5 bases, leaving 17 bases between the germline ends. PCR employed 60 Vbeta and 13 Jbeta primers. The assay was immunoSEQ multiplex PCR, and TCRdb's table has in-frame clones only and misses some. The sample has under 300,000 clones, 80% to 90% seen once. The sample is drawn from a study of cytomegalovirus exposure and HLA in healthy donors. Overall study results and limits: Later analysis identified several of the most significant clusters that appeared linked to common viral pathogens. A few V segments could not be told apart, such as TRBV6-2 and TRBV6-3, and were left out.

The receptor was derived from a woman in her thirties or forties in good health and CMV-seropositive. This chain links TRBV29-1 with TRBJ2-1, with TRBD1 as a possible D gene (6 bases). The sequenced sample was PBMCs. CDR3 coding DNA: TGCAGCGTGTCTACAGGGTATTCACACAATGAGCAGTTCTTC. It codes for CSVSTGYSHNEQFF.